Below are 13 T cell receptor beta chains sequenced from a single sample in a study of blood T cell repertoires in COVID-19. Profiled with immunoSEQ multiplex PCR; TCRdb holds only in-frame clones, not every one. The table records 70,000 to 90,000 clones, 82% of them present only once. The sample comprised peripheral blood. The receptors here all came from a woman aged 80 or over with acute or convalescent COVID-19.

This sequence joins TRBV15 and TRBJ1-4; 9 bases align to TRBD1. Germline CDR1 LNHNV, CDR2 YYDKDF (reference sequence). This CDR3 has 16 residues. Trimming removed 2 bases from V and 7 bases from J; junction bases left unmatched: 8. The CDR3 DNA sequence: TGTGCCACCAGCAGACCCCGGGGACAGGGAGGTGAAAAACTGTTTTTT. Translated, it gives CATSRPRGQGGEKLFF.

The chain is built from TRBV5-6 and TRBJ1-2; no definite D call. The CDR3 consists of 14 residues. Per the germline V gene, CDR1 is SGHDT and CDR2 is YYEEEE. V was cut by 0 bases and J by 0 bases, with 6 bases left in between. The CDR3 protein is CASSLDRANYGYTF. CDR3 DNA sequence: TGTGCCAGCAGCTTGGACAGAGCTAACTATGGCTACACCTTC.

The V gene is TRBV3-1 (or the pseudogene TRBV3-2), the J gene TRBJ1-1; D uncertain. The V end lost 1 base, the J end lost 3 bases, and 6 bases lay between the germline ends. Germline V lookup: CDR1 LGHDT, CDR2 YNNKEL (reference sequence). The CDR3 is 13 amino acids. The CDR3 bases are TGTGCCAGCAGCCAAGTACCGGACACTGAAGCTTTCTTT. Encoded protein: CASSQVPDTEAFF.

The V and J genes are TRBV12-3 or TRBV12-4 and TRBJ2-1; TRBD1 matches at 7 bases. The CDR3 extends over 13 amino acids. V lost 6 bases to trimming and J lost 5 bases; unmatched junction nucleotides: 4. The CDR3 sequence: CASRGTVDNEQFF. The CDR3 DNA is TGTGCCAGCAGGGGGACAGTCGACAATGAGCAGTTCTTC.

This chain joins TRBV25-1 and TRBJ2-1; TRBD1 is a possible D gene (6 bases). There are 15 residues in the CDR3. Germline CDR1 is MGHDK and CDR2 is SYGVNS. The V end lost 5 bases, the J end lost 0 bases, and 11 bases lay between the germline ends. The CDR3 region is CASSLGQISYNEQFF. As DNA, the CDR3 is TGTGCCAGCAGTCTCGGACAGATCTCCTACAATGAGCAGTTCTTC.

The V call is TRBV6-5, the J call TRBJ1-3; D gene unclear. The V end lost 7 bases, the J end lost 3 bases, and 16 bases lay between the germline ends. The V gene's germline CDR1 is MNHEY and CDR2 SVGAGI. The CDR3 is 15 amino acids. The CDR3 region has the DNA TGTGCCAGCACCCCCGCGAGAGGAAATGGAAACACCATATATTTT. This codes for CASTPARGNGNTIYF.

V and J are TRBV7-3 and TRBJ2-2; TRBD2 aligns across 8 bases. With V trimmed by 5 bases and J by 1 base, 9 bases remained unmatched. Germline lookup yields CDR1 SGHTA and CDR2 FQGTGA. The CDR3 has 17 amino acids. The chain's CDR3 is CASSPGRGRRNTGELFF. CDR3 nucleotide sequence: TGTGCCAGCAGCCCCGGGAGGGGACGGAGGAACACCGGGGAGCTGTTTTTT.

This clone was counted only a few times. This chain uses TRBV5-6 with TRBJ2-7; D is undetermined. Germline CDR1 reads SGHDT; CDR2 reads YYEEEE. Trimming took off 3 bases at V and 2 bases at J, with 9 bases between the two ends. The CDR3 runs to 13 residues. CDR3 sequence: CASSSTATYEQYF. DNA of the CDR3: TGTGCCAGCAGCTCAACAGCAACCTACGAGCAGTACTTC.

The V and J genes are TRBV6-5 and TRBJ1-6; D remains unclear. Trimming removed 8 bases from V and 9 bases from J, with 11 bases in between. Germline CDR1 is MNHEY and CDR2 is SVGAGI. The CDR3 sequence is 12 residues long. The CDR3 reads CASGDGVSPLHF. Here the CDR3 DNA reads TGTGCCAGCGGAGACGGGGTTTCACCCCTCCACTTT.

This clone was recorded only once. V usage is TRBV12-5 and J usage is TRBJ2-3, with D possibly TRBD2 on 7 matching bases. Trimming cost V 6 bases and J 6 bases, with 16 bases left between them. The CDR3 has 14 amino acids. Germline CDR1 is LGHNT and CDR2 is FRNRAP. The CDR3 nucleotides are TGTGCTAGTGGAGCCCGGGGGGCCCCCGATACGCAGTATTTT. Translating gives CASGARGAPDTQYF.

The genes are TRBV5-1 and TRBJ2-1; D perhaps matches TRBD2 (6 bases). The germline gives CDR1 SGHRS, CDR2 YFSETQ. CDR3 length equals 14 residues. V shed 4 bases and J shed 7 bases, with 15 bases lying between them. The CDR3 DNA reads TGCGCCAGCAGCCCGGTGGCGGGGCAGAATGAGCAGTTCTTC. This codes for CASSPVAGQNEQFF.

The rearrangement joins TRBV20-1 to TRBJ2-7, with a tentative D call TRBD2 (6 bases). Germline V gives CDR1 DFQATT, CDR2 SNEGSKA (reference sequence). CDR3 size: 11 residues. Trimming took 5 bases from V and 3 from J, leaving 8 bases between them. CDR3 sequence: CSAQDYYEQYF. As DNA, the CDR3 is TGCAGTGCTCAGGACTACTACGAGCAGTACTTC.

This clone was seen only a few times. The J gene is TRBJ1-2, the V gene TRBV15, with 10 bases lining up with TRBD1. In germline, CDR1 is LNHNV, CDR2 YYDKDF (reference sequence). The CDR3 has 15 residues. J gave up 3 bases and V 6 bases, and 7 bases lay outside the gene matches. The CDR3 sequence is CATRTGGSGYYGYTF. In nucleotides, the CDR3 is TGTGCCACCAGGACAGGGGGCTCTGGCTACTATGGCTACACCTTC.